This T cell receptor beta chain was sequenced during a study of blood T cell repertoires in COVID-19. With V trimmed by 2 bases and J by 8 bases, 11 bases remained unmatched. Per germline, CDR1 KGHSH and CDR2 LQKENI. The CDR3 spans 16 residues. Generated by immunoSEQ multiplex PCR, the TCRdb table keeps only in-frame clones and is missing some. Of under 150,000 clones in the sample, around three quarters were seen once. The source of this sequence is a woman in her seventies with acute or convalescent COVID-19. The sample taken for sequencing was peripheral blood. This rearrangement joins TRBV18 to TRBJ2-1; 8 positions agree with TRBD1. CDR3 DNA sequence: TGTGCCAGCTCACCATGGGACAGGATCGGACACGATGAGCAGTTCTTC. Protein: CASSPWDRIGHDEQFF.